The rows below give T cell receptor beta chains drawn from one sample of a study of Graves' ophthalmopathy and Graves' hyperthyroidism. TCRdb re-called the multiplex PCR reads through MiXCR, storing one row per CDR3 protein. There are 580,000 or so distinct CDR3 sequences in the sample; about 40% occur only once, and about 4.2% lies in the top ten. What was sequenced was peripheral blood or thyroid tissue (not recorded which). The receptors here all came from an adult man with Graves' hyperthyroidism. Both conserved end residues are part of each CDR3. Each record gives: CDR3 protein, D gene, J gene, V gene. The D gene is left open where the match is weak.

cdr3_aa: CASSLTGKGGTEAFF
d_call: NA
j_call: TRBJ1-1
v_call: TRBV5-8

cdr3_aa: CASSPGQEEAFF
d_call: TRBD1
j_call: TRBJ1-1
v_call: TRBV12-3/TRBV12-4

cdr3_aa: CSASRAGRRINTEAFF
d_call: NA
j_call: TRBJ1-1
v_call: TRBV20-1

cdr3_aa: CASSESGANLLANTGELFF
d_call: NA
j_call: TRBJ2-2
v_call: TRBV2

cdr3_aa: CSVGPSGETQCF
d_call: NA
j_call: TRBJ2-5
v_call: TRBV29-1

cdr3_aa: CASSLSGGAGVYEQYF
d_call: TRBD2
j_call: TRBJ2-7
v_call: TRBV7-6

cdr3_aa: CASSNRELAFF
d_call: NA
j_call: TRBJ1-1
v_call: TRBV3-1

cdr3_aa: CSAVGTGASEQYF
d_call: TRBD1
j_call: TRBJ2-7
v_call: TRBV29-1

cdr3_aa: CATSMTGVNEQYF
d_call: TRBD1
j_call: TRBJ2-7
v_call: TRBV15

cdr3_aa: CSVARSGTEETQYF
d_call: NA
j_call: TRBJ2-5
v_call: TRBV29-1

cdr3_aa: CASSSGGSGYYEQYF
d_call: NA
j_call: TRBJ2-7
v_call: TRBV5-1

cdr3_aa: CASSAWESGGNTIYF
d_call: NA
j_call: TRBJ1-3
v_call: TRBV25-1

cdr3_aa: CASSLIRGEETAGYTF
d_call: NA
j_call: TRBJ1-2
v_call: TRBV25-1

cdr3_aa: CASSILGFTNEQYF
d_call: NA
j_call: TRBJ2-7
v_call: TRBV19

cdr3_aa: CSARDGDWRDRENEQYF
d_call: TRBD1
j_call: TRBJ2-7
v_call: TRBV20-1

cdr3_aa: CASSLLKASGLAGQETQYF
d_call: TRBD2
j_call: TRBJ2-5
v_call: TRBV5-1

cdr3_aa: CASSAYSPTNTEAFF
d_call: NA
j_call: TRBJ1-1
v_call: TRBV7-9

cdr3_aa: CASSLDGRLHEQYF
d_call: TRBD2
j_call: TRBJ2-7
v_call: TRBV7-7

cdr3_aa: CASSSGLGGGTQYF
d_call: TRBD2
j_call: TRBJ2-5
v_call: TRBV11-1

cdr3_aa: CASTEYRSDTEAFF
d_call: NA
j_call: TRBJ1-1
v_call: TRBV7-9

cdr3_aa: CAWSSQGANEQYF
d_call: TRBD1
j_call: TRBJ2-7
v_call: TRBV30

cdr3_aa: CASSLTSGRADEQYF
d_call: TRBD2
j_call: TRBJ2-7
v_call: TRBV12-3/TRBV12-4